The 23 T cell receptor beta chains below come from one sample, sequenced in a study of Ad26.COV2.S vaccination and SARS-CoV-2 variants. As to treatment: 19 received Ad26.COV2.S at low or high dose, single or two shots; about 5 received placebo; per-sample allocation not given. On day 63 after the first injection, vaccine and placebo recipients gave samples. Assay used: immunoSEQ multiplex PCR; TCRdb lists only in-frame clones, some missing. This table has about 320,000 clones, around 81% appearing once. The sequenced sample was peripheral blood, obtained in a trial of Ad26.COV2.S vaccine versus placebo. Every receptor here comes from a person between 18 and 65 years old who received the Ad26.COV2.S COVID-19 vaccine or a placebo.

The chain carries TRBV7-2 and TRBJ1-5, with 7 bases that match TRBD1. V lost 6 bases and J lost 1; bases outside the gene matches: 9. The germline CDR1 and CDR2 sequences are SGHTA and FQGNSA. This CDR3 has 16 amino acids. The CDR3 sequence: CASSYYQGVSNQPQHF. CDR3 coding DNA: TGTGCCAGCAGTTATTACCAGGGGGTAAGCAATCAGCCCCAGCATTTT. Combining the CDR3 with reference TRBV7-2 and TRBJ1-5 gives the whole variable domain GAGVSQSPSNKVTEKGKDVELRCDPISGHTALYWYRQSLGQGLEFLIYFQGNSAPDKSGLPSDRFSAERTGGSVSTLTIQRTQQEDSAVYLCASSYYQGVSNQPQHFGDGTRLSIL.

The chain has TRBV28 and TRBJ1-2, with 10 bases matching TRBD1. This CDR3 spans 13 amino acids. CDR1 and CDR2 (germline): MDHEN, SYDVKM. The J segment lost 4 bases and the V segment lost 8 bases, leaving 4 bases of the junction unmatched. DNA for the CDR3: TGTGCCAGCCGGGGACAGGGGTTCTATGGCTACACCTTC. The encoded protein is CASRGQGFYGYTF.

The chain is built from TRBV6-4 and TRBJ2-7; 7 positions match TRBD1. CDR1 MRHNA and CDR2 SNTAGT come from the germline V gene. The CDR3 covers 16 residues. Trimming cost V 6 bases and J 3 bases; bases outside gene matches: 14. Here the CDR3 DNA reads TGTGCCAGCAGCCTTCACCGGGACAGTTGGTTCTACGAGCAGTACTTC. Protein: CASSLHRDSWFYEQYF.

The rearrangement joins TRBV5-4 to TRBJ2-2, with 11 bases lining up with TRBD2. The CDR3 spans 17 residues. CDR1 is SGHNT and CDR2 is YYREEE in the germline V gene (reference sequence). With 0 bases clipped from V and 2 bases from J, the junction kept 3 bases outside the gene matches. As DNA, the CDR3 is TGTGCCAGCAGCTTGGATACTAGCGGGAGAAACACCGGGGAGCTGTTTTTT. Translating gives CASSLDTSGRNTGELFF.

CDR3 sequence: CASSLYVRGRPYEQYF. As DNA, the CDR3 is TGTGCCAGCAGTTTATACGTACGGGGCAGACCGTACGAGCAGTACTTC. This chain links TRBV27 with TRBJ2-7; either TRBD1 or TRBD2 may supply D (5 bases each). This CDR3 region has 16 residues. Trimming shortened V by 1 base and J by 4 bases, and 17 bases separated the two germline ends. Per germline, CDR1 MNHEY and CDR2 SMNVEV (reference sequence).

The chain carries TRBV7-2 and TRBJ1-1; 7 positions match TRBD1. J gave up 4 bases and V 5 bases, and 7 bases lay outside the gene matches. The CDR3 runs to 14 residues. The germline V gene encodes CDR1 SGHTA and CDR2 FQGNSA. The CDR3 DNA sequence: TGTGCCAGCAGCCCCGAGCCAGGGGGCACTGAAGCTTTCTTT. As protein: CASSPEPGGTEAFF.

The CDR3 DNA sequence: TGTGCCAGCAGCCATGAGACAGGGGCTATGGATACGCAGTATTTT. Translating it yields CASSHETGAMDTQYF. V gene TRBV4-2 combines with J gene TRBJ2-3; 8 bases agree with TRBD1. The CDR3 is 15 residues long. V lost 3 bases, J lost 6 bases, and 8 bases stayed unmatched. Germline CDR1 and CDR2: LGHNA and YNFKEQ.

In this sample, this clone turned up a few times. The chain links TRBV4-2 to TRBJ2-1; 11 bases align to TRBD2. V gave up 4 bases and J gave up 4 bases; unmatched junction bases: 6. The germline CDR1 and CDR2 sequences are LGHNA and YNFKEQ. CDR3 length: 16 residues. CDR3 DNA sequence: TGTGCCAGCAGCCCGAGGGGGACTAGCGGTTACAATGAGCAGTTCTTC. Translating gives CASSPRGTSGYNEQFF.

The V and J genes are TRBV27 and TRBJ1-2; D possibly corresponds to TRBD1 (5 bases). This CDR3 is built from 15 residues. CDR1 MNHEY and CDR2 SMNVEV come from the germline V gene (reference sequence). Trimming left V 7 bases short and J 8 bases short, with 23 bases between. This chain's CDR3 is CASTTPWGGEGGYTF. Here the CDR3 DNA reads TGTGCCAGCACTACCCCCTGGGGGGGGGAGGGGGGCTACACCTTC.

This chain links TRBV3-1 (or the pseudogene TRBV3-2) with TRBJ1-2; D is ambiguous. The CDR3 covers 13 residues. Looked up from germline, CDR1 is LGHDT and CDR2 is YNNKEL (reference sequence). Trimming removed 1 base from V and 8 bases from J, with 11 bases in between. Here the CDR3 reads CASSQGWGEGYTF. CDR3 nucleotide sequence: TGTGCCAGCAGCCAAGGGTGGGGAGAAGGCTACACCTTC.

This chain links TRBV7-9 with TRBJ1-4; no definite D call. Germline V gene lookup returns CDR1 SEHNR and CDR2 FQNEAQ (reference sequence). The CDR3 has 13 residues. Trimming cost V 3 bases and J 8 bases, with 10 bases left between them. This CDR3 is CASSFREGEKLFF. The DNA for the CDR3 is TGTGCCAGCAGCTTTCGCGAAGGAGAAAAACTGTTTTTT. Looking up the rest from reference TRBV7-9 and TRBJ1-4 gives the full variable domain: DTGVSQNPRHKITKRGQNVTFRCDPISEHNRLYWYRQTLGQGPEFLTYFQNEAQLEKSRLLSDRFSAERPKGSFSTLEIQRTEQGDSAMYLCASSFREGEKLFFGSGTQLSVL.

The chain employs TRBV6-1 and TRBJ2-1; D is unclear. CDR3 length: 14 amino acids. Trimming stripped 1 base from V and 5 bases from J, with 9 bases between. Looked up from germline, CDR1 is MNHNS and CDR2 is SASEGT. CDR3 loop: CASSEVGNNNEQFF. In DNA, the CDR3 is TGTGCCAGCAGTGAAGTTGGGAACAACAATGAGCAGTTCTTC.

This clone appeared once. The rearrangement joins TRBV5-4 to TRBJ2-5, with D perhaps TRBD1 (5 bases). Trimming took 2 bases from V and 4 from J, leaving 12 bases between them. In germline, CDR1 is SGHNT, CDR2 YYREEE (reference sequence). The CDR3 totals 14 residues. The CDR3 sequence: CASSLSRQPETQYF. The CDR3 DNA is TGTGCCAGCAGCTTATCCAGACAGCCAGAGACCCAGTACTTC.

The chain links TRBV6-5 to TRBJ1-2, with 9 bases that match TRBD1. Germline CDR1 MNHEY, CDR2 SVGAGI. The CDR3 has 15 residues. The J segment lost 8 bases and the V segment lost 5 bases, leaving 12 bases of the junction unmatched. CDR3 nucleotides: TGTGCCAGCAGTCGCCAGGGACAGGGAGGGGCCGGCTACACCTTC. It yields the protein CASSRQGQGGAGYTF.

This rearrangement joins TRBV5-1 to TRBJ2-5, with D unresolved. CDR1 and CDR2 from the germline V gene are SGHRS and YFSETQ. The CDR3 consists of 13 residues. Deletions cut 1 base from V and 3 bases from J, with 7 bases between. Here the CDR3 DNA reads TGCGCCAGCAGCTTGAAACAGAAAGAGACCCAGTACTTC. Protein sequence: CASSLKQKETQYF.

J is TRBJ1-5 and V is TRBV12-2; the DNA was not used to check the table's D call, TRBD1. TRBV12-2 represents a pseudogene. This CDR3 is built from 16 residues. In DNA, the CDR3 is TGTGCAAGTCGCTTCGGGACAGAGGCCATGTGTCAGCCCCAGCATTTT. Residues: CASRFGTEAMCQPQHF.

The J gene is TRBJ1-3, the V gene TRBV9; no definite D call. This CDR3 comprises 13 residues. The V gene's germline CDR1 is SGDLS and CDR2 YYNGEE. V was shortened by 4 bases and J by 0 bases, with 5 bases between the two germline ends. The CDR3 DNA reads TGTGCCAGCAGCACCCACTCTGGAAACACCATATATTTT. Amino acid sequence: CASSTHSGNTIYF.

This sequence joins TRBV18 and TRBJ1-2; unclear D gene. V lost 4 bases and J 6 bases, leaving 12 bases between the germline ends. CDR1 KGHSH and CDR2 LQKENI come from the germline V gene. CDR3 length equals 13 residues. CDR3 sequence: CASSHREIDGYTF. The CDR3 nucleotides read TGTGCCAGCTCACACCGGGAAATCGATGGCTACACCTTC.

CDR3 protein: CASSPSTGLPDIQYF. The CDR3 bases are TGTGCCAGCAGTCCTAGTACAGGGTTGCCGGACATTCAGTACTTC. V and J are TRBV28 and TRBJ2-4; TRBD1 is a possible D gene (6 bases). There are 15 residues in the CDR3. CDR1 is MDHEN, CDR2 SYDVKM, per germline. The ends were cut back, 5 bases at V and 8 bases at J, with 19 bases in the middle.

The rearrangement uses TRBV2 and TRBJ1-1; D perhaps matches TRBD1 (6 bases). This CDR3 is 15 amino acids long. The germline CDR1 and CDR2 sequences are SNHLY and FYNNEI. The CDR3 DNA reads as TGTGCATCACCACTACGGGGGGCTGTGAACACTGAAGCTTTCTTT. Protein: CASPLRGAVNTEAFF.

V gene TRBV11-2 combines with J gene TRBJ2-1; unclear D gene. From germline, CDR1 is SGHAT and CDR2 FQNNGV. The V end was cut by 4 bases, the J end by 4 bases, with 8 bases between. The CDR3 covers 13 residues. CDR3 residues: CASSSEVYNEQFF. CDR3 DNA sequence: TGTGCCAGCAGCTCCGAGGTTTACAATGAGCAGTTCTTC.

A remark on this clone: Other DNA sequences in the sample encode the same CDR3. The rearrangement joins TRBV2 to TRBJ2-7; tentative D call: TRBD1 (5 bases). The CDR3 spans 14 residues. Trimming shortened V by 1 base and J by 0 bases, and 7 bases separated the two germline ends. Germline lookup yields CDR1 SNHLY and CDR2 FYNNEI. CDR3 in DNA: TGTGCCAGCAGTGAAGACAGGAGCTCCTACGAGCAGTACTTC. Encoded protein: CASSEDRSSYEQYF.

This chain uses TRBV14 with TRBJ1-1; TRBD1 is a possible D gene (5 bases). Trimming cost V 1 base and J 8 bases, with 14 bases left between them. This CDR3 is built from 14 residues. Germline loops: CDR1 SGHDN, CDR2 FVKESK. CDR3 bases: TGTGCCAGCAGCCAAGTGCGGCAGGGCGCCGAAGCTTTCTTT. Protein sequence: CASSQVRQGAEAFF.